This T cell receptor beta chain derives from a study of a mutant IDH1 vaccine in newly diagnosed glioma. V was shortened by 0 bases and J by 10 bases, with 9 bases between the two germline ends. CDR3 length: 12 residues. Looked up from germline, CDR1 is SGHTA and CDR2 is FQGNSA. About this clone itself: What it binds is not known.

As for time point: week 11, during vaccination. Vaccination used 300 ug of mutant IDH1 20-mer peptide per dose, with topical imiquimod. TCRdb keeps only in-frame clones here, not all; method: immunoSEQ multiplex PCR. Counted here are tens of thousands of clones, about four fifths occurring once; the ten biggest clones make up about 6%. This clonotype was sampled from a man in his fifties with glioma. The chain joins TRBV7-2 to TRBJ2-5; D is tentatively TRBD1 or TRBD2 (6 bases each). The specimen comprised PBMCs, sampled from a glioma patient whose treatment included an IDH1 peptide vaccine. The chain's CDR3 is CASSLAEGDQYF. CDR3 DNA: TGTGCCAGCAGCTTAGCGGAGGGGGACCAGTACTTC.